The 30 T cell receptor beta chains in this list originate from one sample, sequenced in a study of cytomegalovirus exposure and HLA in healthy donors. PCR was performed using 60 Vbeta and 13 Jbeta primers. Assay: immunoSEQ multiplex PCR; the TCRdb copy retains only in-frame clones and omits some. Of about 210,000 clones in the sample, around 86% were seen once. Input material: PBMCs. The receptors here all came from a woman aged 45-60 years in good health and CMV-seropositive.

For this clone: Different DNA sequences within this sample yield the same CDR3. The V gene is TRBV18, the J gene TRBJ1-4; a possible D gene is TRBD1 (5 bases). With 2 bases removed from V and 7 bases from J, the gap between germline ends came to 8 bases. From germline, CDR1 is KGHSH and CDR2 LQKENI. The CDR3 runs to 13 residues. CDR3 in DNA: TGTGCCAGCTCACCAAGAAGGGGTGAAAAACTGTTTTTT. Translated: CASSPRRGEKLFF.

This rearrangement joins TRBV7-2 to TRBJ2-1; D gene unclear. The germline V gene encodes CDR1 SGHTA and CDR2 FQGNSA. V lost 4 bases and J 10 bases, leaving 11 bases between the germline ends. The CDR3 runs to 12 residues. The CDR3 is CASSSPRIEQFF. In nucleotides, the CDR3 is TGTGCCAGCAGCTCACCGAGGATAGAGCAGTTCTTC.

J is TRBJ2-7 and V is TRBV10-2, with D perhaps TRBD1 (5 bases). Germline V lookup: CDR1 WSHSY, CDR2 SAAADI. V lost 0 bases and J lost 0, with 6 bases in between. The CDR3 contains 14 residues. The CDR3 spells CASSESGVSYEQYF. The CDR3 DNA is TGCGCCAGCAGTGAGTCAGGGGTCTCCTACGAGCAGTACTTC.

The chain uses TRBV7-2 and TRBJ2-3; D possibly corresponds to TRBD1 (5 bases). The V gene lost 4 bases and the J gene lost 0 bases, with 8 bases spanning the gap. CDR3 length equals 14 residues. The germline V gene encodes CDR1 SGHTA and CDR2 FQGNSA. Written as DNA, the CDR3 is TGTGCCAGCAGCTCCAGGGTTAGCACAGATACGCAGTATTTT. This codes for CASSSRVSTDTQYF.

The V and J genes are TRBV28 and TRBJ2-1, with TRBD1 matching over 8 bases. Looked up from germline, CDR1 is MDHEN and CDR2 is SYDVKM. This CDR3 comprises 16 residues. The junction had 7 bases not matched to a gene; V was cut back by 6 bases and J by 0 bases. CDR3 loop: CASSPRTGSSYNEQFF. The CDR3 coding sequence is TGTGCCAGCAGCCCCCGGACAGGGAGCTCCTACAATGAGCAGTTCTTC.

The chain recombines TRBV5-1 with TRBJ1-2, with 10 bases fitting TRBD1. Per the germline V gene, CDR1 is SGHRS and CDR2 is YFSETQ. V lost 0 bases, J lost 8 bases, and 4 bases stayed unmatched. The CDR3 covers 14 residues. The CDR3 region has the DNA TGCGCCAGCAGCTTGGGGACAGGGGGACGGGGCTACACCTTC. This encodes CASSLGTGGRGYTF.

This clone was observed a handful of times. The genes are TRBV15 and TRBJ2-7; 8 bases map to TRBD2. The CDR3 has 16 residues. The V and J ends lost 1 base and 5 bases, in that order; junction bases with no gene match: 10. Per the germline V gene, CDR1 is LNHNV and CDR2 is YYDKDF (reference sequence). This CDR3 is CATSRGAGGEVDEQYF. Written as DNA, the CDR3 is TGTGCCACCAGCAGAGGGGCGGGGGGCGAGGTGGACGAGCAGTACTTC.

V usage is TRBV7-5 and J usage is TRBJ1-2; the DNA was not used to check the table's D call, TRBD1. TRBV7-5 is a recognized pseudogene. The CDR3 has 14 amino acids. CDR3 bases: TGTGCCAGGGGGGAGGAACAGGGGATTGAGGGCTACACCTTC. This sequence encodes CARGEEQGIEGYTF.

The chain uses TRBV6-6 and TRBJ1-3; D is uncertain. The CDR3 spans 12 residues. Germline CDR1 MNHNY, CDR2 SVGAGI (reference sequence). V was trimmed by 5 bases and J by 6 bases, leaving 8 bases between them. The CDR3 reads CASSIQENTIYF. CDR3 nucleotide sequence: TGTGCCAGCAGTATACAAGAAAACACCATATATTTT.

V is TRBV5-5 and J is TRBJ2-7, with a weak D call TRBD2 (5 bases). Looked up from germline, CDR1 is SGHKS and CDR2 is YYEKEE (reference sequence). This CDR3 is built from 15 residues. V was cut by 4 bases and J by 0 bases, with 14 bases left in between. CDR3 amino acids: CASSLTRGLSYEQYF. CDR3 DNA sequence: TGTGCCAGCAGCCTGACGCGAGGGCTCTCCTACGAGCAGTACTTC.

The rearrangement links TRBV4-1 to TRBJ1-5; unclear D gene. Germline CDR1 and CDR2: MGHRA and YSYEKL. Trimming removed 3 bases from V and 2 bases from J, with 14 bases in between. CDR3 size: 16 residues. DNA for the CDR3: TGCGCCAGCAGCCAGCTGGCATTGGTGGGCAATCAGCCCCAGCATTTT. It encodes CASSQLALVGNQPQHF.

The J gene is TRBJ1-5, the V gene TRBV19; possible D gene TRBD1, 6 bases. CDR3 length equals 15 residues. Looked up from germline, CDR1 is LNHDA and CDR2 is SQIVND (reference sequence). Trimming stripped 9 bases from V and 0 bases from J, with 15 bases between. Here the CDR3 reads CASRQDRYSNQPQHF. The DNA of the CDR3 is TGTGCCAGCCGACAGGACCGATATAGCAATCAGCCCCAGCATTTT.

The chain employs TRBV9 and TRBJ1-4; 8 nucleotides align to TRBD1. After removal of 3 bases from V and 0 bases from J, the junction contained 7 bases not matched to a gene. CDR3 length: 17 amino acids. From germline, CDR1 is SGDLS and CDR2 YYNGEE. As DNA, the CDR3 is TGTGCCAGCAGCGGATCGGGACAGGACGCAACTAATGAAAAACTGTTTTTT. This encodes CASSGSGQDATNEKLFF.

The V call is TRBV7-9, the J call TRBJ2-1, with TRBD2 matching 8 bases. Per germline, CDR1 SEHNR and CDR2 FQNEAQ (reference sequence). The CDR3 has 16 residues. After removal of 2 bases from V and 2 bases from J, the junction contained 5 bases not matched to a gene. This CDR3 reads CASSLLAGLPYNEQFF. The CDR3 DNA follows: TGTGCCAGCAGCTTACTAGCGGGCCTACCCTACAATGAGCAGTTCTTC. Using reference TRBV7-9 and TRBJ2-1 for the parts outside the CDR3, the full variable domain is DTGVSQNPRHKITKRGQNVTFRCDPISEHNRLYWYRQTLGQGPEFLTYFQNEAQLEKSRLLSDRFSAERPKGSFSTLEIQRTEQGDSAMYLCASSLLAGLPYNEQFFGPGTRLTVL.

The V call is TRBV9, the J call TRBJ2-3; TRBD2 matches at 10 bases. The CDR3 loop spans 14 amino acids. Looked up from germline, CDR1 is SGDLS and CDR2 is YYNGEE. Losses at the gene ends were 6 bases for V and 3 bases for J; bases not matched to a gene: 4. The CDR3 region has the DNA TGTGCCAGCACCGGAGCGGGGGGGACAGATACGCAGTATTTT. Translation: CASTGAGGTDTQYF.

CDR3 sequence reads: CASSILGGAGTEAFF. In DNA, the CDR3 is TGTGCCAGTAGTATCTTAGGGGGCGCGGGGACTGAAGCTTTCTTT. The rearrangement uses TRBV19 and TRBJ1-1, with TRBD1 matching over 7 bases. The CDR3 loop spans 15 amino acids. Looked up from germline, CDR1 is LNHDA and CDR2 is SQIVND (reference sequence). V lost 3 bases and J lost 5; bases outside the gene matches: 9. Full variable domain (missing parts from reference TRBV19 and TRBJ1-1): DGGITQSPKYLFRKEGQNVTLSCEQNLNHDAMYWYRQDPGQGLRLIYYSQIVNDFQKGDIAEGYSVSREKKESFPLTVTSAQKNPTAFYLCASSILGGAGTEAFFGQGTRLTVV.

The V and J genes are TRBV5-1 and TRBJ1-4; the D is unclear. The CDR3 contains 14 residues. Trimming took 0 bases from V and 7 from J, leaving 10 bases between them. The V gene's germline CDR1 is SGHRS and CDR2 YFSETQ. The CDR3 spells CASSLDLNSEKLFF. CDR3 bases: TGCGCCAGCAGCTTGGATCTCAATAGTGAAAAACTGTTTTTT. The full variable domain, its missing parts supplied by reference TRBV5-1 and TRBJ1-4, is KAGVTQTPRYLIKTRGQQVTLSCSPISGHRSVSWYQQTPGQGLQFLFEYFSETQRNKGNFPGRFSGRQFSNSRSEMNVSTLELGDSALYLCASSLDLNSEKLFFGSGTQLSVL.

The V gene is TRBV7-9, the J gene TRBJ2-1; D may be TRBD2 (6 bases). Trimming stripped 5 bases from V and 2 bases from J, with 13 bases between. CDR1 and CDR2 (germline): SEHNR, FQNEAQ (reference sequence). This CDR3 has 15 residues. The CDR3 reads CASSPFTGAYNEQFF. CDR3 DNA sequence: TGTGCCAGCAGCCCTTTTACGGGGGCCTACAATGAGCAGTTCTTC. Variable domain in full (rest from reference TRBV7-9 and TRBJ2-1): DTGVSQNPRHKITKRGQNVTFRCDPISEHNRLYWYRQTLGQGPEFLTYFQNEAQLEKSRLLSDRFSAERPKGSFSTLEIQRTEQGDSAMYLCASSPFTGAYNEQFFGPGTRLTVL.

The gene calls are TRBV9 and TRBJ2-5, with D possibly TRBD2 on 7 matching bases. V lost 0 bases, J lost 2 bases, and 14 bases lay in between. The germline CDR1 and CDR2 sequences are SGDLS and YYNGEE. The CDR3 is made up of 16 amino acids. CDR3 coding DNA: TGTGCCAGCAGCGTAGTGTGGGGAGGGGGTCAAGAGACCCAGTACTTC. Its translation: CASSVVWGGGQETQYF.

The V gene is TRBV2, the J gene TRBJ1-2; TRBD1 aligns across 7 bases. Germline V gene sequence: CDR1 SNHLY, CDR2 FYNNEI. Trimming at V came to 6 bases and at J to 8 bases, leaving 9 bases not matched to a gene. The CDR3 contains 13 residues. The CDR3 DNA reads as TGTGCCAGCAGCCTGACAGGGCTCGAGGGCTACACCTTC. It codes for CASSLTGLEGYTF.

The rearrangement joins TRBV19 to TRBJ2-6, with D unclear. CDR3 length equals 15 residues. V was clipped by 6 bases and J by 0 bases, with 9 bases between them. Germline assignment: CDR1 LNHDA and CDR2 SQIVND (reference sequence). CDR3 bases: TGTGCCAGTAGCACAAAGTTCTCTGGGGCCAACGTCCTGACTTTC. Translated: CASSTKFSGANVLTF.

The chain is built from TRBV19 and TRBJ2-5; 13 bases map to TRBD2. The J segment lost 4 bases and the V segment lost 5 bases, leaving 7 bases of the junction unmatched. The CDR3 contains 16 residues. The germline gives CDR1 LNHDA, CDR2 SQIVND (reference sequence). The CDR3 loop is CASSFGLAGVRETQYF. CDR3 sequence (DNA): TGTGCCAGTAGTTTCGGACTAGCGGGGGTTCGAGAGACCCAGTACTTC. The whole variable domain, remainder taken from reference TRBV19 and TRBJ2-5, is DGGITQSPKYLFRKEGQNVTLSCEQNLNHDAMYWYRQDPGQGLRLIYYSQIVNDFQKGDIAEGYSVSREKKESFPLTVTSAQKNPTAFYLCASSFGLAGVRETQYFGPGTRLLVL.

This clone was seen only once. The chain combines TRBV15 with TRBJ2-1, with TRBD2 matching over 7 bases. The CDR3 is made up of 14 amino acids. Germline V CDR1 and CDR2: LNHNV, YYDKDF (reference sequence). Unmatched junction bases numbered 5, after V lost 1 base and J lost 8 bases. The CDR3 DNA reads TGTGCCACCAGCAGAGGACTAGCACGCGATGAGCAGTTCTTC. It translates to CATSRGLARDEQFF.

J is TRBJ1-6 and V is TRBV6-5; possible D gene TRBD1, 6 bases. The V end was cut by 6 bases, the J end by 9 bases, with 9 bases between. Germline V gene sequence: CDR1 MNHEY, CDR2 SVGAGI. The CDR3 is made up of 12 amino acids. The CDR3 loop is CASRQGSSPLHF. CDR3 nucleotide sequence: TGTGCCAGCAGGCAGGGGAGTTCACCCCTCCACTTT.

This clone was seen a few times. The genes are TRBV4-2 and TRBJ1-6, with D hard to call. The ends were cut back, 1 base at V and 8 bases at J, with 18 bases in the middle. The CDR3 is 17 residues long. The germline CDR1 and CDR2 sequences are LGHNA and YNFKEQ. The CDR3 DNA reads TGTGCCAGCAGCCAAGTACATTCAGGAGGGCAGGATTCACCCCTCCACTTT. This codes for CASSQVHSGGQDSPLHF.

This chain joins TRBV19 and TRBJ1-6, with a weak D call TRBD1 (5 bases). Deletions cut 5 bases from V and 0 bases from J, with 11 bases between. CDR3 length equals 16 residues. CDR1 LNHDA and CDR2 SQIVND come from the germline V gene (reference sequence). Here the CDR3 DNA reads TGTGCCAGTAGTTCTTGGACAAGCTCCTATAATTCACCCCTCCACTTT. Translation: CASSSWTSSYNSPLHF.

This chain links TRBV19 with TRBJ2-7, with unresolved D. CDR3 length equals 14 residues. Germline V gene sequence: CDR1 LNHDA, CDR2 SQIVND (reference sequence). Deletions cut 7 bases from V and 0 bases from J, with 13 bases between. CDR3 sequence: CASTKQKNSYEQYF. The CDR3 DNA is TGTGCCAGTACCAAACAGAAGAACTCCTACGAGCAGTACTTC.

The genes are TRBV5-1 and TRBJ2-5; D uncertain. The germline CDR1 and CDR2 sequences are SGHRS and YFSETQ. This CDR3 has 14 residues. The ends were cut back, 0 bases at V and 1 base at J, with 7 bases in the middle. Here the CDR3 reads CASSLGDFQETQYF. Written as DNA, the CDR3 is TGCGCCAGCAGCTTGGGCGATTTCCAAGAGACCCAGTACTTC.

The chain is built from TRBV29-1 and TRBJ2-7, with 8 positions matching TRBD1. The CDR3 has 11 residues. V lost 7 bases and J lost 5; bases outside the gene matches: 4. Germline values: CDR1 SQVTM, CDR2 ANQGSEA. Here the CDR3 DNA reads TGCAGCGCCCAGGGGGCTGACGAGCAGTACTTC. Its translation is CSAQGADEQYF.

This chain uses TRBV6-4 with TRBJ2-1; the match to TRBD2 covers 9 bases. The CDR3 is 15 residues long. Trimming took 2 bases from V and 4 from J; bases not matched to a gene: 3. The germline V gene encodes CDR1 MRHNA and CDR2 SNTAGT. The CDR3 region has the DNA TGTGCCAGCAGTGACCGCGGGGGGGGATACAATGAGCAGTTCTTC. This sequence encodes CASSDRGGGYNEQFF.